The rows below give T cell receptor beta chains drawn from one sample of a study of T cells in localized non-small cell lung cancer. TCRdb keeps only in-frame clones here, not all; method: immunoSEQ multiplex PCR. Of about 1,300 clones listed, approximately 20% are singletons. This sample comprised lung tumor tissue, obtained before any cancer treatment. Receptors were obtained from a woman aged 40-75 years with stage I lung adenocarcinoma. The CDR3 runs from the conserved cysteine through the conserved F or W. The D gene is left open where the match is weak. Only some rows state a clone size, as once, few, many or a class for expanded clones.

v_call: TRBV18; d_call: .; j_call: TRBJ2-7; clone_size: large; cdr3_aa: CASSPDDYEQYF; cdr3_nt: TGTGCCAGCTCACCGGATGACTACGAGCAGTACTTC
v_call: TRBV11-3; d_call: .; j_call: TRBJ1-1; clone_size: medium-sized; cdr3_aa: CASSLARGVNTEAFF; cdr3_nt: TGTGCCAGCAGCTTGGCCCGGGGCGTAAACACTGAAGCTTTCTTT
v_call: TRBV6-8; d_call: .; j_call: TRBJ2-1; clone_size: large; cdr3_aa: CASSYSGQYNEQFF; cdr3_nt: TGTGCCAGCAGTTACTCCGGACAGTACAATGAGCAGTTCTTC
v_call: TRBV6-8; d_call: .; j_call: TRBJ1-4; clone_size: .; cdr3_aa: CASSYSGLGEKLFF; cdr3_nt: TGTGCCAGCAGTTATTCCGGGTTGGGGGAAAAACTGTTTTTT
v_call: TRBV9; d_call: .; j_call: TRBJ2-3; clone_size: few; cdr3_aa: CASSVGVLTDTQYF; cdr3_nt: TGTGCCAGCAGCGTAGGGGTGTTGACAGATACGCAGTATTTT
v_call: TRBV6-8; d_call: .; j_call: TRBJ1-6; clone_size: medium-sized; cdr3_aa: CASSYSSWDLNSPLHF; cdr3_nt: TGTGCCAGCAGTTACTCTTCGTGGGACCTTAATTCACCCCTCCACTTT
v_call: TRBV18; d_call: .; j_call: TRBJ1-1; clone_size: .; cdr3_aa: CASSPSGGAPEAFF; cdr3_nt: TGTGCCAGCTCACCAAGCGGGGGGGCCCCTGAAGCTTTCTTT
v_call: TRBV9; d_call: .; j_call: TRBJ2-7; clone_size: few; cdr3_aa: CASSGDGPYEQYF; cdr3_nt: TGTGCCAGCAGCGGTGACGGTCCCTACGAGCAGTACTTC
v_call: TRBV18; d_call: .; j_call: TRBJ2-2; clone_size: .; cdr3_aa: CASSQLPGTDSTGGELFF; cdr3_nt: TGTGCCAGCTCACAACTGCCCGGGACGGACTCCACCGGAGGGGAGCTGTTTTTT
v_call: TRBV28; d_call: .; j_call: TRBJ1-5; clone_size: few; cdr3_aa: CASSLVGKGNQPQHF; cdr3_nt: TGTGCCAGCAGTTTAGTAGGGAAGGGCAATCAGCCCCAGCATTTT
v_call: TRBV19; d_call: TRBD1; j_call: TRBJ2-5; clone_size: .; cdr3_aa: CASSTGQGAGETQYF; cdr3_nt: TGTGCCAGTAGTACCGGACAGGGGGCAGGAGAGACCCAGTACTTC
v_call: TRBV11-3; d_call: TRBD1; j_call: TRBJ2-2; clone_size: few; cdr3_aa: CASSQTDRAGTGELFF; cdr3_nt: TGTGCCAGCAGCCAGACGGACAGGGCGGGAACCGGGGAGCTGTTTTTT
v_call: TRBV6-8; d_call: TRBD2; j_call: TRBJ2-1; clone_size: few; cdr3_aa: CASSTSGGYNEQFF; cdr3_nt: TGTGCCAGCAGTACTAGCGGGGGGTACAATGAGCAGTTCTTC
v_call: TRBV6-8; d_call: .; j_call: TRBJ1-1; clone_size: .; cdr3_aa: CASSYTGLTEAFF; cdr3_nt: TGTGCCAGCAGTTACACAGGGCTCACTGAAGCTTTCTTT
v_call: TRBV9; d_call: .; j_call: TRBJ2-5; clone_size: .; cdr3_aa: CASSALIETQYF; cdr3_nt: TGTGCCAGCAGTGCACTCATTGAGACCCAGTACTTC
v_call: TRBV11-3; d_call: TRBD1; j_call: TRBJ1-3; clone_size: large; cdr3_aa: CASSFGTGTGNTIYF; cdr3_nt: TGTGCCAGCAGCTTCGGGACAGGGACTGGAAACACCATATATTTT
v_call: TRBV28; d_call: TRBD1; j_call: TRBJ1-1; clone_size: few; cdr3_aa: CASSYFLDRVRTEAFF; cdr3_nt: TGTGCCAGCAGTTACTTCTTGGACAGGGTAAGAACTGAAGCTTTCTTT
v_call: TRBV30; d_call: .; j_call: TRBJ1-2; clone_size: few; cdr3_aa: CAWNWQGHGYTF; cdr3_nt: TGTGCCTGGAATTGGCAGGGGCATGGCTACACCTTC
v_call: TRBV6-8; d_call: TRBD2; j_call: TRBJ2-5; clone_size: medium-sized; cdr3_aa: CASSYSGLRQETQYF; cdr3_nt: TGTGCCAGCAGTTACTCGGGACTACGCCAAGAGACCCAGTACTTC
v_call: TRBV11-3; d_call: .; j_call: TRBJ1-2; clone_size: .; cdr3_aa: CASSPQAGAPLQGYTF; cdr3_nt: TGTGCCAGCAGCCCCCAGGCGGGCGCTCCTCTACAAGGCTACACCTTC
v_call: TRBV6-8; d_call: .; j_call: TRBJ2-3; clone_size: .; cdr3_aa: CASSVARAGRGTDTQYF; cdr3_nt: TGTGCCAGCAGTGTTGCTAGAGCCGGGAGAGGCACAGATACGCAGTATTTT
v_call: TRBV18; d_call: .; j_call: TRBJ2-4; clone_size: .; cdr3_aa: CARSAPIWLARLAKNIQYF; cdr3_nt: TGTGCCAGGTCCGCTCCAATTTGGCTAGCGAGACTAGCCAAAAACATTCAGTACTTC
v_call: TRBV11-3; d_call: TRBD1; j_call: TRBJ1-5; clone_size: .; cdr3_aa: CASSLATGIGNQPQHF; cdr3_nt: TGTGCCAGCAGCTTGGCGACAGGGATTGGCAATCAGCCCCAGCATTTT
v_call: TRBV15; d_call: .; j_call: TRBJ2-4; clone_size: once; cdr3_aa: CATSRDVGEGSLIQYF; cdr3_nt: TGTGCCACCAGCAGAGATGTCGGGGAAGGGTCTCTCATTCAGTACTTC
v_call: TRBV9; d_call: .; j_call: TRBJ1-5; clone_size: few; cdr3_aa: CASSGATGGQPQHF; cdr3_nt: TGTGCCAGCAGTGGGGCCACCGGGGGGCAGCCCCAGCATTTT
v_call: TRBV2; d_call: .; j_call: TRBJ2-3; clone_size: .; cdr3_aa: CASSGNTDTQYF; cdr3_nt: TGTGCCAGCAGTGGTAACACAGATACGCAGTATTTT
v_call: TRBV30; d_call: .; j_call: TRBJ1-4; clone_size: few; cdr3_aa: CAWRLSPGGVNEKLFF; cdr3_nt: TGTGCCTGGAGACTCTCACCCGGTGGGGTTAATGAAAAACTGTTTTTT
v_call: TRBV6-8; d_call: .; j_call: TRBJ1-2; clone_size: .; cdr3_aa: CASSYANPGAGGYTF; cdr3_nt: TGTGCCAGCAGTTACGCGAACCCCGGGGCCGGTGGCTACACCTTC
v_call: TRBV6-8; d_call: .; j_call: TRBJ1-1; clone_size: .; cdr3_aa: CASSRQPFEAFF; cdr3_nt: TGTGCCAGCAGCCGACAGCCTTTTGAAGCTTTCTTT
v_call: TRBV28; d_call: .; j_call: TRBJ2-7; clone_size: .; cdr3_aa: CASNSPGLFYEQYF; cdr3_nt: TGTGCCAGCAATTCTCCGGGCCTGTTCTACGAGCAGTACTTC
v_call: TRBV7-7; d_call: .; j_call: TRBJ2-2; clone_size: few; cdr3_aa: CASSLPTSRNTGELFF; cdr3_nt: TGTGCCAGCAGCTTGCCAACTAGCCGAAACACCGGGGAGCTGTTTTTT
v_call: TRBV6-7; d_call: TRBD2; j_call: TRBJ2-1; clone_size: few; cdr3_aa: CASSWVAGPRGDEQFF; cdr3_nt: TGTGCCAGCAGTTGGGTAGCGGGGCCTAGGGGGGATGAGCAGTTCTTC
v_call: TRBV6-8; d_call: .; j_call: TRBJ1-4; clone_size: few; cdr3_aa: CASSYLLPRGGNEKLFF; cdr3_nt: TGTGCCAGCAGTTACCTACTCCCACGGGGCGGGAACGAAAAACTGTTTTTT
v_call: TRBV29-1; d_call: TRBD1; j_call: TRBJ2-5; clone_size: .; cdr3_aa: CSVRTGGAVRETQYF; cdr3_nt: TGCAGCGTTAGGACAGGGGGCGCGGTCAGGGAGACCCAGTACTTC
v_call: TRBV15; d_call: .; j_call: TRBJ2-3; clone_size: .; cdr3_aa: CATSRDGGRRDTQYF; cdr3_nt: TGTGCCACCAGCAGAGATGGGGGGCGGAGGGATACGCAGTATTTT
v_call: TRBV11-3; d_call: .; j_call: TRBJ1-2; clone_size: .; cdr3_aa: CASSLDRGTVYGYTF; cdr3_nt: TGTGCCAGCAGCTTAGATCGAGGAACAGTCTATGGCTACACCTTC
v_call: TRBV19; d_call: TRBD2; j_call: TRBJ2-3; clone_size: .; cdr3_aa: CASSMGLAGADTQYF; cdr3_nt: TGTGCCAGTAGTATGGGACTAGCGGGAGCAGATACGCAGTATTTT
v_call: TRBV12-5; d_call: TRBD1; j_call: TRBJ1-1; clone_size: few; cdr3_aa: CASGGTAPNTEAFF; cdr3_nt: TGTGCTAGTGGGGGGACAGCTCCGAACACTGAAGCTTTCTTT
v_call: TRBV2; d_call: TRBD2; j_call: TRBJ2-1; clone_size: few; cdr3_aa: CASNLAGGNNEQFF; cdr3_nt: TGTGCCAGCAACCTAGCGGGAGGCAACAATGAGCAGTTCTTC
v_call: TRBV11-3; d_call: TRBD1; j_call: TRBJ1-6; clone_size: few; cdr3_aa: CASSKGTGATNSPLHF; cdr3_nt: TGTGCCAGCAGCAAGGGGACAGGGGCGACTAATTCACCCCTCCACTTT
v_call: TRBV11-3; d_call: TRBD2; j_call: TRBJ2-1; clone_size: medium-sized; cdr3_aa: CASSRAGTSDNEQFF; cdr3_nt: TGTGCCAGCAGCAGGGCCGGGACTAGCGACAATGAGCAGTTCTTC
v_call: TRBV28; d_call: TRBD1; j_call: TRBJ1-4; clone_size: once; cdr3_aa: CASSLGDRTGSEKLFF; cdr3_nt: TGTGCCAGCAGTTTAGGGGACAGGACAGGGTCGGAAAAACTGTTTTTT
v_call: TRBV6-8; d_call: .; j_call: TRBJ2-1; clone_size: few; cdr3_aa: CASITYPYNEQFF; cdr3_nt: TGTGCCAGCATCACTTACCCTTACAATGAGCAGTTCTTC
v_call: TRBV9; d_call: TRBD2; j_call: TRBJ2-7; clone_size: few; cdr3_aa: CASTPTSGSSGEQYF; cdr3_nt: TGTGCCAGCACCCCGACTAGCGGGAGCTCGGGTGAGCAGTACTTC
v_call: TRBV28; d_call: .; j_call: TRBJ2-3; clone_size: few; cdr3_aa: CATSNRSPSTDTQYF; cdr3_nt: TGTGCCACCTCCAACCGGTCGCCTAGCACAGATACGCAGTATTTT
v_call: TRBV18; d_call: TRBD2; j_call: TRBJ2-5; clone_size: .; cdr3_aa: CASSPPLAGQETQYF; cdr3_nt: TGTGCCAGCTCACCACCACTAGCGGGACAAGAGACCCAGTACTTC
v_call: TRBV18; d_call: .; j_call: TRBJ1-6; clone_size: few; cdr3_aa: CASSPGPNNSPLHF; cdr3_nt: TGTGCCAGCTCACCCGGGCCGAATAATTCACCCCTCCACTTT
v_call: TRBV7-7; d_call: TRBD2; j_call: TRBJ2-3; clone_size: .; cdr3_aa: CASSLGTGGPTDTQYF; cdr3_nt: TGTGCTAGCAGCTTAGGAACGGGAGGGCCCACAGATACGCAGTATTTT